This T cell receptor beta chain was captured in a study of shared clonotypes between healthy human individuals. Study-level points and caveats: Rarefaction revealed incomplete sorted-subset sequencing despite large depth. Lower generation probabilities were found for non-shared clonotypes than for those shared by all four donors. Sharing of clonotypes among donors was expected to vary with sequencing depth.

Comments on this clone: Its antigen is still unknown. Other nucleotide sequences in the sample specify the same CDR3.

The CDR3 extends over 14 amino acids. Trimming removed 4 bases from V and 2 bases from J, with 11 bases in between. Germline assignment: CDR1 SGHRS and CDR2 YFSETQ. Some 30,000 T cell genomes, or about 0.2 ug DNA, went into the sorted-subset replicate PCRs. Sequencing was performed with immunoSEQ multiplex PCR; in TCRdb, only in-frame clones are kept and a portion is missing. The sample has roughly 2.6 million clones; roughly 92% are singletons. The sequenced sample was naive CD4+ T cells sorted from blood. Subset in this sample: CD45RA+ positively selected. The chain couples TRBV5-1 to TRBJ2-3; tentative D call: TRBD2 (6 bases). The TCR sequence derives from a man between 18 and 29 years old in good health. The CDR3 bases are TGCGCCAGCAGCCTAGGGGACTCCACAGATACGCAGTATTTT. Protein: CASSLGDSTDTQYF. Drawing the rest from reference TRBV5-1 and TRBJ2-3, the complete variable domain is KAGVTQTPRYLIKTRGQQVTLSCSPISGHRSVSWYQQTPGQGLQFLFEYFSETQRNKGNFPGRFSGRQFSNSRSEMNVSTLELGDSALYLCASSLGDSTDTQYFGPGTRLTVL.